Following are 21 T cell receptor beta chains from one sample sequenced in a study of low-dose radiotherapy and immunotherapy resistance in tumors. TRAV- and TRBV-specific primers primed first-strand cDNA, covering alpha and beta chains. The authors ran 15 to 20 PCR cycles to amplify TCRs with a constant-region primer and V-primer adapter. TCRdb reprocessed the reads with MiXCR, giving one entry per CDR3 protein. Altogether some 7,100 distinct CDR3 sequences are present, roughly 50% being singletons, with the ten largest covering approximately 12%. The source is a human donor with advanced metastatic prostate, ovarian, gallbladder or colorectal cancer (not recorded which). This table probably holds off-target reads from a library built for another chain.

The table lists this clonotype with a few counts. The rearrangement uses TRBV3-1 and TRBJ1-1, with D possibly TRBD1 on 5 matching bases. This CDR3 is 16 amino acids long. The V end lost 0 bases, the J end lost 1 base, and 12 bases lay between the germline ends. The germline V gene has CDR1 LGHDT and CDR2 YNNKEL (reference sequence). CDR3 sequence: CASSQEYQGANTEAFF. The CDR3 nucleotides are TGTGCCAGCAGCCAAGAATACCAAGGGGCGAACACTGAAGCTTTCTTT.

The chain employs TRBV5-1 and TRBJ1-1; D ambiguous. Germline V gene sequence: CDR1 SGHRS, CDR2 YFSETQ. The CDR3 covers 15 residues. V was shortened by 0 bases and J by 1 base, with 10 bases between the two germline ends. CDR3 loop: CASSLEGSRNTEAFF. The CDR3 bases are TGCGCCAGCAGCTTGGAGGGATCGCGGAACACTGAAGCTTTCTTT.

The J gene is TRBJ2-1, the V gene TRBV20-1; 11 bases match TRBD2. Germline CDR1 DFQATT, CDR2 SNEGSKA (reference sequence). Trimming at V came to 1 base and at J to 4 bases, leaving 12 bases not matched to a gene. The CDR3 totals 18 residues. CDR3: CSARAVGGRLAGYNEQFF. The CDR3 nucleotides are TGCAGTGCTAGAGCGGTGGGCGGAAGACTAGCGGGGTACAATGAGCAGTTCTTC.

The V call is TRBV5-4, the J call TRBJ2-3; TRBD1 or TRBD2 may be the D gene (5 bases each). The CDR3 runs to 14 residues. Trimming removed 0 bases from V and 8 bases from J, with 13 bases in between. CDR1 is SGHNT, CDR2 YYREEE, per germline (reference sequence). CDR3 sequence: CASSLESGAGTQYF. CDR3 nucleotide sequence: TGTGCCAGCAGCTTGGAATCTGGGGCGGGTACGCAGTATTTT.

This clonotype was counted between two and nine times. The chain employs TRBV23-1 and TRBJ2-2; TRBD1 or TRBD2 may be the D gene (6 bases each). TRBV23-1 is an open reading frame, and its role is uncertain. Between the trimmed V and J ends, which lost 4 bases and 3 bases, there was a span of 9 bases. The CDR3 runs 14 residues. CDR3 in amino acids: CASSLRGHTGELFF. CDR3 nucleotides: TGCGCCAGCAGTCTCCGGGGGCACACCGGGGAGCTGTTTTTT.

V is TRBV6-5 and J is TRBJ1-5, with 8 bases that match TRBD1. J lost 4 bases, V lost 4 bases, and 6 bases had no gene match. The CDR3 spans 15 residues. CDR1 and CDR2 from the germline V gene are MNHEY and SVGAGI. CDR3 loop: CASSSDRGGNQPQHF. The CDR3 nucleotides are TGTGCCAGCAGTTCTGACAGGGGAGGAAATCAGCCCCAGCATTTT.

The CDR3 loop is CASTGDWDLLHGEQFF. CDR3 coding DNA: TGTGCCAGTACTGGGGATTGGGACTTACTACACGGTGAGCAGTTCTTC. The V gene is TRBV19, the J gene TRBJ2-1, with D maybe TRBD2 (6 bases). The V gene's germline CDR1 is LNHDA and CDR2 SQIVND (reference sequence). The V end was cut by 7 bases, the J end by 9 bases, with 25 bases between. CDR3 length: 16 residues. Full variable domain (missing parts from reference TRBV19 and TRBJ2-1): DGGITQSPKYLFRKEGQNVTLSCEQNLNHDAMYWYRQDPGQGLRLIYYSQIVNDFQKGDIAEGYSVSREKKESFPLTVTSAQKNPTAFYLCASTGDWDLLHGEQFFGPGTRLTVL.

The chain combines TRBV18 with TRBJ1-4, with no clear D. Germline CDR1 is KGHSH and CDR2 is LQKENI. This CDR3 region has 11 residues. Trimming removed 2 bases from V and 8 bases from J, with 3 bases in between. CDR3 coding DNA: TGTGCCAGCTCACCAGGCGAAAAACTGTTTTTT. Its protein is CASSPGEKLFF.

V gene TRBV12-3 or TRBV12-4 combines with J gene TRBJ1-2; D is unresolved. V lost 3 bases and J 2 bases, leaving 10 bases between the germline ends. There are 14 residues in the CDR3. The CDR3 nucleotides read TGTGCCAGCAGTTTCAACGGAGGAAACTATGGCTACACCTTC. This sequence encodes CASSFNGGNYGYTF.

The V call is TRBV5-1, the J call TRBJ1-4; D gene uncertain. Trimming pared 4 bases from V and 6 bases from J, leaving 10 bases between. The length of the CDR3 is 13 residues. Germline-derived CDR1 and CDR2 are SGHRS and YFSETQ. CDR3 amino acids: CASSVRLDEKLFF. The DNA of the CDR3 is TGCGCCAGCAGCGTCCGGTTGGATGAAAAACTGTTTTTT.

This clonotype has a handful of counts. This chain joins TRBV10-3 and TRBJ1-5; D not resolved. Trimming removed 0 bases from V and 5 bases from J, with 2 bases in between. This CDR3 region has 12 residues. Per germline, CDR1 ENHRY and CDR2 SYGVKD. This chain's CDR3 is CAISESYQPQHF. The CDR3 coding sequence is TGTGCCATCAGTGAGTCGTATCAGCCCCAGCATTTT.

The CDR3 protein is CASSEGYSPYEQYF. In DNA, the CDR3 is TGTGCCAGCAGTGAAGGTTACAGCCCCTACGAGCAGTACTTC. V and J are TRBV6-1 and TRBJ2-7; D is unresolved. Trimming left V 1 base short and J 2 bases short, with 9 bases between. This CDR3 has 14 amino acids. CDR1 is MNHNS and CDR2 is SASEGT in the germline V gene.

This clonotype has a handful of counts. V gene TRBV20-1 combines with J gene TRBJ2-7; weak D call: TRBD2 (5 bases). This CDR3 is built from 12 residues. With 6 bases removed from V and 2 bases from J, the gap between germline ends came to 11 bases. CDR1 is DFQATT and CDR2 is SNEGSKA in the germline V gene (reference sequence). DNA for the CDR3: TGCAGTGCCGGACCCGGGGCCTACGAGCAGTACTTC. Translation: CSAGPGAYEQYF.

The chain is built from TRBV29-1 and TRBJ1-2; D remains unclear. Germline V gene data show CDR1 as SQVTM and CDR2 as ANQGSEA. CDR3 length equals 15 residues. V was pared by 1 base and J by 0 bases, with 12 bases between. CDR3 sequence reads: CSVEGKGPPNYGYTF. DNA of the CDR3: TGCAGCGTTGAAGGGAAAGGTCCCCCTAACTATGGCTACACCTTC.

In its sample, this clonotype was seen a few times. This chain links TRBV19 with TRBJ2-1; the match to TRBD2 covers 10 bases. CDR3 length: 15 amino acids. Germline lookup yields CDR1 LNHDA and CDR2 SQIVND (reference sequence). J was trimmed by 3 bases and V by 3 bases; bases with no gene match: 2. The CDR3 protein is CASSISSGGYNEQFF. The CDR3 DNA follows: TGTGCCAGTAGTATCTCTAGCGGGGGCTACAATGAGCAGTTCTTC. Together with reference TRBV19 and TRBJ2-1, the CDR3 gives the full variable domain: DGGITQSPKYLFRKEGQNVTLSCEQNLNHDAMYWYRQDPGQGLRLIYYSQIVNDFQKGDIAEGYSVSREKKESFPLTVTSAQKNPTAFYLCASSISSGGYNEQFFGPGTRLTVL.

This clonotype was picked up a small number of times. The V gene is TRBV28, the J gene TRBJ1-1; unclear D gene. CDR3 length equals 12 residues. V was pared by 11 bases and J by 5 bases, with 15 bases between. Germline lookup yields CDR1 MDHEN and CDR2 SYDVKM. The CDR3 DNA follows: TGTGCCTCAGTCTCTCTAGGGACTGAAGCTTTCTTT. It yields the protein CASVSLGTEAFF. Full variable domain (rest looked up from reference TRBV28 and TRBJ1-1): DVKVTQSSRYLVKRTGEKVFLECVQDMDHENMFWYRQDPGLGLRLIYFSYDVKMKEKGDIPEGYSVSREKKERFSLILESASTNQTSMYLCASVSLGTEAFFGQGTRLTVV.

A single count supports this clonotype. The rearrangement links TRBV6-5 to TRBJ2-1, with no clear D. Per the germline V gene, CDR1 is MNHEY and CDR2 is SVGAGI. The CDR3 contains 14 residues. Deletions cut 5 bases from V and 8 bases from J, with 16 bases between. Here the CDR3 reads CASSADPTLDEQFF. CDR3 sequence (DNA): TGTGCCAGCAGTGCGGACCCCACTCTGGATGAGCAGTTCTTC.

This chain joins TRBV2 and TRBJ2-1, with 8 positions matching TRBD2. This CDR3 region has 16 residues. The junction had 9 bases not matched to a gene; V was cut back by 4 bases and J by 4 bases. Per germline, CDR1 SNHLY and CDR2 FYNNEI. DNA for the CDR3: TGTGCCAGCAGTGCGGGCGGGGGGACCATGTACAATGAGCAGTTCTTC. Its translation is CASSAGGGTMYNEQFF. Using reference TRBV2 and TRBJ2-1 for the parts outside the CDR3, the full variable domain is EPEVTQTPSHQVTQMGQEVILRCVPISNHLYFYWYRQILGQKVEFLVSFYNNEISEKSEIFDDQFSVERPDGSNFTLKIRSTKLEDSAMYFCASSAGGGTMYNEQFFGPGTRLTVL.

V gene TRBV5-1 combines with J gene TRBJ1-5; D not resolved. Trimming left V 3 bases short and J 3 bases short, with 7 bases between. Germline CDR1 is SGHRS and CDR2 is YFSETQ. This CDR3 has 13 residues. CDR3 protein: CASSSVPNQPQHF. The CDR3 DNA is TGCGCCAGCAGCTCGGTGCCCAATCAGCCCCAGCATTTT.

J is TRBJ2-3 and V is TRBV20-1; TRBD2 is a possible D gene (5 bases). V dropped 6 bases and J dropped 1 base, with 17 bases sitting between them. CDR1 is DFQATT, CDR2 SNEGSKA, per germline (reference sequence). This CDR3 spans 15 amino acids. The CDR3, as DNA: TGCAGTGCCCCCCAGCGGCGATGGGGCACAGATACGCAGTATTTT. It is translated as CSAPQRRWGTDTQYF.

The chain recombines TRBV12-3 or TRBV12-4 with TRBJ2-7, with D possibly being TRBD2 (6 bases). The CDR3 totals 14 residues. The V and J ends lost 7 bases and 3 bases respectively, with 16 bases between them. The CDR3 coding sequence is TGTGCCAGCACCGGGACTGGGCGAAACTACGAGCAGTACTTC. Translating it yields CASTGTGRNYEQYF.